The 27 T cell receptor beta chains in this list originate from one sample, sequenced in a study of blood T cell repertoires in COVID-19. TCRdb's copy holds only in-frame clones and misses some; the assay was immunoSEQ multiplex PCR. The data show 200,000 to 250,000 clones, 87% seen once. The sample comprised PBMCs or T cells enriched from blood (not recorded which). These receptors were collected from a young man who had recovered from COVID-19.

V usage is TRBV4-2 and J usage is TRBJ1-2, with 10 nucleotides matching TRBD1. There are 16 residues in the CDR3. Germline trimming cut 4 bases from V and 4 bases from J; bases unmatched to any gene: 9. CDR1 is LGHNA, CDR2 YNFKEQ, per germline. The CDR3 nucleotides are TGTGCCAGCAGCCCTCCCGGGACAGGGGTTACCTATGGCTACACCTTC. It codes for CASSPPGTGVTYGYTF.

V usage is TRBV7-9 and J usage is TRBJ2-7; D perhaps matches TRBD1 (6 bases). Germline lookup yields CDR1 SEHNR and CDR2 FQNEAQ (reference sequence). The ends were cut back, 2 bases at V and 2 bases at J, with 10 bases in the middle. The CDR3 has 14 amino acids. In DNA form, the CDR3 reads TGTGCCAGCAGCTTAAACAGGGAGACCTACGAGCAGTACTTC. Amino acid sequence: CASSLNRETYEQYF.

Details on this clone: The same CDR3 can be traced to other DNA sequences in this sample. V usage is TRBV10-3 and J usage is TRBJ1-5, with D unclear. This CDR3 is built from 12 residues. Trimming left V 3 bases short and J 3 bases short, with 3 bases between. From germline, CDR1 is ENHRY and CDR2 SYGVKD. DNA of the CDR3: TGTGCCATCAGTGATAACAATCAGCCCCAGCATTTT. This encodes CAISDNNQPQHF.

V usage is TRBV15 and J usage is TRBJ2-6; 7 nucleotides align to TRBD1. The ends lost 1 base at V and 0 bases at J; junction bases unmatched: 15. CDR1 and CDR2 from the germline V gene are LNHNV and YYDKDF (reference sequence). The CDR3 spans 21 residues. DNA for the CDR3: TGTGCCACCAGCAGAGGTAAACAGGGGCATAATAGTTTCTCTGGGGCCAACGTCCTGACTTTC. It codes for CATSRGKQGHNSFSGANVLTF.

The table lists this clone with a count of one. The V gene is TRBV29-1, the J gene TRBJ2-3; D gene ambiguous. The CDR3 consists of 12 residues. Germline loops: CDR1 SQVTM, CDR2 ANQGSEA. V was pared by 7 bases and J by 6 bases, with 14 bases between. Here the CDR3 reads CSAAGSRDTQYF. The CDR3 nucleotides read TGCAGCGCGGCCGGATCCAGGGATACGCAGTATTTT.

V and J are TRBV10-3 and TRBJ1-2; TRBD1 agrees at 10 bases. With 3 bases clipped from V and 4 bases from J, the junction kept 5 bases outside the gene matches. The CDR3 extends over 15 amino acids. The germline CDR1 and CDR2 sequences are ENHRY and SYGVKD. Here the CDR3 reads CAISDQDRGAYGYTF. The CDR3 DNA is TGTGCCATCAGTGATCAGGACAGGGGGGCCTATGGCTACACCTTC.

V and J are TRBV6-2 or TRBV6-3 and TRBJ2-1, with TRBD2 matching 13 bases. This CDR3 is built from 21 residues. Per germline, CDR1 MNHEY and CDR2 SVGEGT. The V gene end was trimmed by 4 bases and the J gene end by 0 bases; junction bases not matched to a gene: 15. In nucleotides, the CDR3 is TGTGCCAGCAGTTTTCATACACGGACTAGCGGGGGCCCCAGCTCCTACAATGAGCAGTTCTTC. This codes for CASSFHTRTSGGPSSYNEQFF.

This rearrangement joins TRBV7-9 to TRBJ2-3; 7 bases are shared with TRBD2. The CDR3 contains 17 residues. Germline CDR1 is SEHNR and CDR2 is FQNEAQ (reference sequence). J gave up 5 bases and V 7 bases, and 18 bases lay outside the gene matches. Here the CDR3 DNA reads TGTGCCAGCACCCCCTTTTCTAGCGGAGGCCCGGAAGATACGCAGTATTTT. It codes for CASTPFSSGGPEDTQYF.

The CDR3 coding sequence is TGTGCCAGCACCGAGCAAACAGATACGCAGTATTTT. This gives the protein CASTEQTDTQYF. The chain is built from TRBV28 and TRBJ2-3; unclear D gene. V gave up 7 bases and J gave up 3 bases, with 8 bases separating them. The CDR3 consists of 12 residues. From germline, CDR1 is MDHEN and CDR2 SYDVKM.

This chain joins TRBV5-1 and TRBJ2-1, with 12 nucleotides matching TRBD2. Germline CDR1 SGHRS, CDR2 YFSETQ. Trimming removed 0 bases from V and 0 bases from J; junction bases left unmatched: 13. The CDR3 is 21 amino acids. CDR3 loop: CASSLARHRLAGDSSYNEQFF. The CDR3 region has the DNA TGCGCCAGCAGCTTGGCGAGACACCGACTAGCGGGGGATAGCTCCTACAATGAGCAGTTCTTC.

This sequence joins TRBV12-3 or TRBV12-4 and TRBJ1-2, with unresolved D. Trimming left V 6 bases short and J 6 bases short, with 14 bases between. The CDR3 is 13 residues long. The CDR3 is CASRSGEVNGYTF. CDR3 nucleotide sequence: TGTGCCAGCAGGAGTGGGGAGGTGAATGGCTACACCTTC.

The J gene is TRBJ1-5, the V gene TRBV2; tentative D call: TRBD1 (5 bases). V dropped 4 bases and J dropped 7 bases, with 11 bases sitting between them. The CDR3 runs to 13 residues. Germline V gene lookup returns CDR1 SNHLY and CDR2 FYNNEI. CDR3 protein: CASSVEQVQPQHF. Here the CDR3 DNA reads TGTGCCAGCAGTGTCGAACAGGTCCAGCCCCAGCATTTT.

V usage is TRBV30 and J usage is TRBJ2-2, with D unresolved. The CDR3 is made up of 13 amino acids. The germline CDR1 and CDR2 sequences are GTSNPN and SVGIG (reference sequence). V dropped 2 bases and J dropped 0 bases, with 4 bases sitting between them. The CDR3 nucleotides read TGTGCCTGGAGTCCCTCGAACACCGGGGAGCTGTTTTTT. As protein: CAWSPSNTGELFF. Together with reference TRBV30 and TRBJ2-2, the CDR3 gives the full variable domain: SQTIHQWPATLVQPVGSPLSLECTVEGTSNPNLYWYRQAAGRGLQLLFYSVGIGQISSEVPQNLSASRPQDRQFILSSKKLLLSDSGFYLCAWSPSNTGELFFGEGSRLTVL.

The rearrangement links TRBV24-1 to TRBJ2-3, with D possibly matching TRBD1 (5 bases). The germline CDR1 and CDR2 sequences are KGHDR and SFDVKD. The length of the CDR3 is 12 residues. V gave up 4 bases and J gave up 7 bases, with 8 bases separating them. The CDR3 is CATSEDSYTQYF. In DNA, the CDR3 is TGTGCCACCAGTGAAGACAGTTATACGCAGTATTTT.

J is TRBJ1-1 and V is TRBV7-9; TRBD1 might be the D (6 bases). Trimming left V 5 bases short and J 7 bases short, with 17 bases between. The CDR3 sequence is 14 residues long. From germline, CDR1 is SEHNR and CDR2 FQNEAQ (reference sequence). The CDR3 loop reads CASSQRSGGGEAFF. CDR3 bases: TGTGCCAGCAGCCAAAGATCGGGGGGCGGTGAAGCTTTCTTT.

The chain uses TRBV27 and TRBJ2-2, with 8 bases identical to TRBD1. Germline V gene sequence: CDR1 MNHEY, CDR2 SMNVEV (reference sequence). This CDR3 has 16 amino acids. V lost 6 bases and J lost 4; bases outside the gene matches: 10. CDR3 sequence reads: CASRKPGQAVTGELFF. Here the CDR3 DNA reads TGTGCCAGCAGGAAACCGGGACAGGCCGTCACCGGGGAGCTGTTTTTT.

The CDR3 nucleotides read TGTGCCAGCAGTTTCATTGACAGAAACTATGGCTACACCTTC. Residues: CASSFIDRNYGYTF. This chain joins TRBV28 and TRBJ1-2; D might be TRBD1 (5 bases). Germline CDR1 is MDHEN and CDR2 is SYDVKM. This CDR3 comprises 14 residues. Trimming took 3 bases from V and 2 from J, leaving 10 bases between them.

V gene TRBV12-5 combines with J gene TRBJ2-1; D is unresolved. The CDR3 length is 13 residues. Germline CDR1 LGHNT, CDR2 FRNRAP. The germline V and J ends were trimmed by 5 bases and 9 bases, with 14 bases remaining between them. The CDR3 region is CASGLYMGTEQFF. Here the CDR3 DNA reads TGTGCTAGTGGTCTCTACATGGGCACTGAGCAGTTCTTC.

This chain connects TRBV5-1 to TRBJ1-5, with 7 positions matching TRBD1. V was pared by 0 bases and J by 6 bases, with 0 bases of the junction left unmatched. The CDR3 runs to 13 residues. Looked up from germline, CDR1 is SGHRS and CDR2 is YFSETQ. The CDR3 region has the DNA TGCGCCAGCAGCTTGGGACAGGGTCAGCCCCAGCATTTT. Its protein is CASSLGQGQPQHF. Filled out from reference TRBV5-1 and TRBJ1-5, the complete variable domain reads KAGVTQTPRYLIKTRGQQVTLSCSPISGHRSVSWYQQTPGQGLQFLFEYFSETQRNKGNFPGRFSGRQFSNSRSEMNVSTLELGDSALYLCASSLGQGQPQHFGDGTRLSIL.

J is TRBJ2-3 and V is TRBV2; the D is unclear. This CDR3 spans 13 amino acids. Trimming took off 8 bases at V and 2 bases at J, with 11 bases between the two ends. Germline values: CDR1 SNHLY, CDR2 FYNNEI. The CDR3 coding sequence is TGTGCCAGCCTCCGAGAATTCACAGATACGCAGTATTTT. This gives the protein CASLREFTDTQYF. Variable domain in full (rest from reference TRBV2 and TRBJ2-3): EPEVTQTPSHQVTQMGQEVILRCVPISNHLYFYWYRQILGQKVEFLVSFYNNEISEKSEIFDDQFSVERPDGSNFTLKIRSTKLEDSAMYFCASLREFTDTQYFGPGTRLTVL.

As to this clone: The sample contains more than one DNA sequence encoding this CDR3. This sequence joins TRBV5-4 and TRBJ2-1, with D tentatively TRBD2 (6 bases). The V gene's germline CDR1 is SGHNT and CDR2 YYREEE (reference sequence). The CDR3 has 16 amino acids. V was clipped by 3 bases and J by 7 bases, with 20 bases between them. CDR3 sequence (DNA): TGTGCCAGCAGCTCCGATAGCGGAGGGGCCAGGAATGAGCAGTTCTTC. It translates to CASSSDSGGARNEQFF.

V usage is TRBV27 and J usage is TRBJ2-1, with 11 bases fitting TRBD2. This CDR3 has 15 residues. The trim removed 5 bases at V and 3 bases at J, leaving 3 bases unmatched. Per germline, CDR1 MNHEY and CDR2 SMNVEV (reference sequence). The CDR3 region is CASSPGTSGYNEQFF. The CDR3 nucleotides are TGTGCCAGCAGTCCCGGGACTAGCGGCTACAATGAGCAGTTCTTC.

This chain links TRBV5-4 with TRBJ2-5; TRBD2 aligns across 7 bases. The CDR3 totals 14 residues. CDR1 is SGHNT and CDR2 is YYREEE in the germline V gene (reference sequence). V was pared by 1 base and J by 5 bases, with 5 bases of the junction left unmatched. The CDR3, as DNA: TGTGCCAGCAGCTTGATCAGGGAGGGGGAGACCCAGTACTTC. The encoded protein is CASSLIREGETQYF.

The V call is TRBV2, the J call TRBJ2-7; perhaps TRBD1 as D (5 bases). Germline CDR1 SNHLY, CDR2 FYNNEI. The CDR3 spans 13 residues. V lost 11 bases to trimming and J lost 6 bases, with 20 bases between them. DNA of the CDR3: TGTGCCTCGGAGACAGCTAGAGGCAGCGAGCAGTACTTC. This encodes CASETARGSEQYF.

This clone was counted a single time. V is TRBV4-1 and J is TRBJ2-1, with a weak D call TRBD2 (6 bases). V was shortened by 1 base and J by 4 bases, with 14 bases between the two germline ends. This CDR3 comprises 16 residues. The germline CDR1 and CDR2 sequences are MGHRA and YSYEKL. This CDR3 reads CASSQGPSGQYNEQFF. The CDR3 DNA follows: TGCGCCAGCAGCCAAGGGCCGAGCGGGCAGTACAATGAGCAGTTCTTC.

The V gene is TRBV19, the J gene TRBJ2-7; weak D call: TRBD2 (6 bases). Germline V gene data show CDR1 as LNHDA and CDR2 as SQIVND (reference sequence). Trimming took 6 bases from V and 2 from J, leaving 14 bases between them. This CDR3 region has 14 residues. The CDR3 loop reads CASRDSGETYEQYF. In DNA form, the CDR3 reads TGTGCCAGTAGAGACTCGGGGGAGACCTACGAGCAGTACTTC.

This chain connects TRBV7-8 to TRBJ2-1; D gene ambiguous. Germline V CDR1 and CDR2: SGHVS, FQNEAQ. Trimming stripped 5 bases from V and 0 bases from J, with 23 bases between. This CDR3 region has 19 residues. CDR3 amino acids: CASSPHPLPLSSSYNEQFF. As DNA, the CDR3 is TGTGCCAGCAGCCCCCACCCCCTTCCGCTATCAAGCTCCTACAATGAGCAGTTCTTC.